This paragraph reports one T cell receptor (beta chain). The antigen is undetermined. This sample was included in a study of beta chain features in type 1 diabetes. On the study more broadly: Examination of sorted cells across all samples involved approximately 100,000,000 cells.

The investigators reverse transcribed all of the isolated RNA, so they sequenced expressed TCRB transcripts. Using immunoSEQ multiplex PCR, the repertoire was profiled, and TCRdb retains in-frame clones only, with some absent. Of about 110,000 clones listed, about two fifths are singletons. Sorted cells reached over 95% purity in every population. Germline-derived CDR1 and CDR2 are SQVTM and ANQGSEA. The CDR3 totals 12 residues. V was clipped by 4 bases and J by 14 bases, with 17 bases between them. Whole-study findings and limits: Reduced insertions and increased deletions marked VDJ junctions in type 1 diabetes patients. Among patients with Type 1 diabetes, TCRB CDR3s were moderately but significantly shorter in every one of the four CD4+ subsets.

What was sequenced was stem cell memory CD4+ T cells from blood. This rearrangement joins TRBV29-1 to TRBJ1-4; D is undetermined. The TCR was taken from a woman aged 18-29 years in good health. The CDR3: CSVVRSGGRLFF. The CDR3 DNA is TGCAGCGTTGTGCGGTCAGGAGGACGCCTGTTTTTT.